One T cell receptor beta chain is described in this entry. The antigen remains unidentified. V was clipped by 5 bases and J by 8 bases; unmatched bases: 6. This CDR3 contains 13 residues. The germline CDR1 and CDR2 sequences are KGHSH and LQKENI. This sample was included in a study of T cells in tuberculosis. About the research overall: Sequenced TCRs come from CD1B-GMM tetramer-binding T cells. This South African cohort compared adolescents with or without latent tuberculosis against adults with active tuberculosis.

Assay: immunoSEQ multiplex PCR; the TCRdb copy retains only in-frame clones and omits some. The table shows tens of thousands of clones, with 90% to 95% occurring only once. Overall study findings and caveats: GMM-specific TCRs were nearer to active tuberculosis alpha repertoires, suggesting expansion. A GMM-specific repertoire classifier reached approximately 90% accuracy, AUROC over 0.85.

The origin of this receptor is a donor under 30 with latent tuberculosis or without tuberculosis infection. Some clones in this sample may be carry-over from other donors' samples. V gene TRBV18 combines with J gene TRBJ1-1, with TRBD1 matching over 9 bases. The sequenced material came from PBMCs. CDR3 amino acids: CASSSDRGLEAFF. CDR3 sequence (DNA): TGTGCCAGCTCATCGGACAGGGGTCTCGAAGCTTTCTTT. Together with reference TRBV18 and TRBJ1-1, the CDR3 gives the full variable domain: NAGVMQNPRHLVRRRGQEARLRCSPMKGHSHVYWYRQLPEEGLKFMVYLQKENIIDESGMPKERFSAEFPKEGPSILRIQQVVRGDSAAYFCASSSDRGLEAFFGQGTRLTVV.